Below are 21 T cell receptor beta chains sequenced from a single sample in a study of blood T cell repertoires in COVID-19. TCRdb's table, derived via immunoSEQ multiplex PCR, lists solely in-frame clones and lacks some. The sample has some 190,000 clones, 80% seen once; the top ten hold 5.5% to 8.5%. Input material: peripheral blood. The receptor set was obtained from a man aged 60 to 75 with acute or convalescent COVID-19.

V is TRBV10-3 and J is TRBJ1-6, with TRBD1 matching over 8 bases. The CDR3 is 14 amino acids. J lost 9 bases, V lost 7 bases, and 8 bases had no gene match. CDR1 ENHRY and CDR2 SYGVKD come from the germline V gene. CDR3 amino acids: CAIKAGGSGSPLHF. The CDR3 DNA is TGTGCCATCAAGGCAGGGGGCTCGGGTTCACCCCTCCACTTT.

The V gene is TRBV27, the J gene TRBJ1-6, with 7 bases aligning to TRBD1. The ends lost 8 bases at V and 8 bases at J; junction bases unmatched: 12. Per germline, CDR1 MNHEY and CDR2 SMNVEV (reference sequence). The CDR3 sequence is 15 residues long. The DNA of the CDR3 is TGTGCCAGCTCACTCCAGGGACAGCGTTATTCACCCCTCCACTTT. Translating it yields CASSLQGQRYSPLHF.

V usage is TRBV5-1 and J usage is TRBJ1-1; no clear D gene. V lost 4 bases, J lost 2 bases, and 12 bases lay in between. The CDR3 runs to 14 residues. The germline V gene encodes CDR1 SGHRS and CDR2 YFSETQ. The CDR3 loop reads CASSPTGSNTEAFF. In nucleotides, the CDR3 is TGCGCCAGCAGCCCCACCGGGAGCAACACTGAAGCTTTCTTT. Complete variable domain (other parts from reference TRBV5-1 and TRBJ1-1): KAGVTQTPRYLIKTRGQQVTLSCSPISGHRSVSWYQQTPGQGLQFLFEYFSETQRNKGNFPGRFSGRQFSNSRSEMNVSTLELGDSALYLCASSPTGSNTEAFFGQGTRLTVV.

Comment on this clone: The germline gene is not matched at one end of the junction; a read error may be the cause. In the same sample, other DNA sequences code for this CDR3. Here the CDR3 reads CATRTGVNTEAFF. In DNA, the CDR3 is TGCGCCACCCGTACGGGGGTGAACACTGAAGCTTTTTTT. The J gene is TRBJ1-1, the V gene TRBV5-1; TRBD1 is a possible D gene (5 bases). Germline V gene sequence: CDR1 SGHRS, CDR2 YFSETQ. The CDR3 consists of 13 residues.

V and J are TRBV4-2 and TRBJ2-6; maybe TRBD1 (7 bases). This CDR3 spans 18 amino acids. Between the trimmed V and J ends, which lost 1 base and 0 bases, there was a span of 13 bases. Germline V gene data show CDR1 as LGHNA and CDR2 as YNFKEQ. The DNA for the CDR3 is TGTGCCAGCAGCCAAGCGGCAGGGGGGCGCTCTGGGGCCAACGTCCTGACTTTC. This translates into CASSQAAGGRSGANVLTF.

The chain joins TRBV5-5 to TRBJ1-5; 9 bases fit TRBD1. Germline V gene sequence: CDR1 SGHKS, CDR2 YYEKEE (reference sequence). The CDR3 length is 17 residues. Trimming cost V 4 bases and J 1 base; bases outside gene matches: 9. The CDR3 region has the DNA TGTGCCAGCAGCCCGGACAGGGGCCTACGAAGCAATCAGCCCCAGCATTTT. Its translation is CASSPDRGLRSNQPQHF.

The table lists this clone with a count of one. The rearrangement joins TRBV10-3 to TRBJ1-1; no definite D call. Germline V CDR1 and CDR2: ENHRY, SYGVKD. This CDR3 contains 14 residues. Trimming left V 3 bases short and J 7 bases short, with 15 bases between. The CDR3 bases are TGTGCCATCAGTGAAGGACCCCCGAGGGATGAAGCTTTCTTT. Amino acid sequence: CAISEGPPRDEAFF.

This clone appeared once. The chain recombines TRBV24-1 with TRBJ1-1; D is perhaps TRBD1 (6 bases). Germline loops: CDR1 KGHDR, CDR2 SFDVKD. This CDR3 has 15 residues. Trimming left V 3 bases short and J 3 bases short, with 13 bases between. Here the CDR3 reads CATSDPRGGHTEAFF. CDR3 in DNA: TGTGCCACCAGTGATCCGCGGGGGGGGCACACTGAAGCTTTCTTT.

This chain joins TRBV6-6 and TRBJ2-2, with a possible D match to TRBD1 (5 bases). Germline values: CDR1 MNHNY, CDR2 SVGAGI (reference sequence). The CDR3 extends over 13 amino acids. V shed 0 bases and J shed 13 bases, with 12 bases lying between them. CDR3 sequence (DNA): TGTGCCAGCAGTTACTCGGGGCAGGGCGGGCTGTTTTTT. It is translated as CASSYSGQGGLFF.

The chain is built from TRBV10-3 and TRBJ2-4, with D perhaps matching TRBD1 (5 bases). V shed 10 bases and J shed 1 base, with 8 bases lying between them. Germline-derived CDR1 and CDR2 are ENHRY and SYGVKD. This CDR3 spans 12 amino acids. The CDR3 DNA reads TGTGCCACGACAGACGCCAAAAACATTCAGTACTTC. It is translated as CATTDAKNIQYF.

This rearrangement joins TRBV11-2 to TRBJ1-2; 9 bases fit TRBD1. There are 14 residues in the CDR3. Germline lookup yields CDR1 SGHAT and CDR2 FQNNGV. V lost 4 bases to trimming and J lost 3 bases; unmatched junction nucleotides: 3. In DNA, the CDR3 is TGTGCCAGCAGCTCCGGGACAGGGTACTATGGCTACACCTTC. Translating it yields CASSSGTGYYGYTF.

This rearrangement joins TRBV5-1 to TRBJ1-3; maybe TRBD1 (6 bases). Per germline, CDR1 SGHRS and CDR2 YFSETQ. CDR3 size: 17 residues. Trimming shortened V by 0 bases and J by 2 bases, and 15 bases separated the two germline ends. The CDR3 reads CASSLAQGWGTGNTIYF. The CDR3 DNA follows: TGCGCCAGCAGCTTGGCGCAGGGGTGGGGGACTGGAAACACCATATATTTT.

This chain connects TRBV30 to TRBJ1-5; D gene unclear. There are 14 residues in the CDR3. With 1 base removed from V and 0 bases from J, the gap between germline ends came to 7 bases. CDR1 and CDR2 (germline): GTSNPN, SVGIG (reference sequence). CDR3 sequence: CAWSGGNSNQPQHF. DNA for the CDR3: TGTGCCTGGAGTGGCGGGAATAGCAATCAGCCCCAGCATTTT.

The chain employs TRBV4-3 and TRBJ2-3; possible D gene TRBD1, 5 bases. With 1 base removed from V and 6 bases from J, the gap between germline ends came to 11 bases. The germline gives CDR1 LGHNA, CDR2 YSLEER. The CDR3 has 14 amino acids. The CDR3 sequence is CASSQAVRDDTQYF. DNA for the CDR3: TGCGCCAGCAGCCAAGCTGTCAGGGATGATACGCAGTATTTT.

CDR3 DNA sequence: TGTGCCAGCAGCCAAGGAGGTGGCGTCGCAATCTCCTACGAGCAGTACTTC. Translating it yields CASSQGGGVAISYEQYF. V is TRBV4-2 and J is TRBJ2-7; D is undetermined. Looked up from germline, CDR1 is LGHNA and CDR2 is YNFKEQ. This CDR3 spans 17 amino acids. The V gene lost 1 base and the J gene lost 0 bases, with 16 bases spanning the gap.

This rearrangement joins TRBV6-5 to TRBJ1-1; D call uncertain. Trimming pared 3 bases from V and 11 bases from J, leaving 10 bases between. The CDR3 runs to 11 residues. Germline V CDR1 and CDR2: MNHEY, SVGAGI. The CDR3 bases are TGTGCCAGCAGTTATTCGCGCGTGGCTTTCTTT. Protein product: CASSYSRVAFF.

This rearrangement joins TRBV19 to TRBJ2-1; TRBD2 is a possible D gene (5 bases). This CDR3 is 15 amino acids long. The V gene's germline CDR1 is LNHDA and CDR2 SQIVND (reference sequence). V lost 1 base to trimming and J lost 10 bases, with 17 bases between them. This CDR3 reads CASSIVGLAFGEQFF. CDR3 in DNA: TGTGCCAGTAGTATAGTTGGGCTAGCATTCGGAGAGCAGTTCTTC.

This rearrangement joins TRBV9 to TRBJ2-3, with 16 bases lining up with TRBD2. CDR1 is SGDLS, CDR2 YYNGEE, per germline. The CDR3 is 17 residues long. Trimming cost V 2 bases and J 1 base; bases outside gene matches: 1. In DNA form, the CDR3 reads TGTGCCAGCAGCGTGGGACTAGCGGGGGGGGGCACAGATACGCAGTATTTT. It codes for CASSVGLAGGGTDTQYF. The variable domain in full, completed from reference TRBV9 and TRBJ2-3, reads DSGVTQTPKHLITATGQRVTLRCSPRSGDLSVYWYQQSLDQGLQFLIQYYNGEERAKGNILERFSAQQFPDLHSELNLSSLELGDSALYFCASSVGLAGGGTDTQYFGPGTRLTVL.

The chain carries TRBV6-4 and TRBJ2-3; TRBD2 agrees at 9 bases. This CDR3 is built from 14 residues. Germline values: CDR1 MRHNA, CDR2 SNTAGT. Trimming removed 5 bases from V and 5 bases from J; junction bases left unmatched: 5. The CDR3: CASSLREGGDTQYF. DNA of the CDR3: TGTGCCAGCAGTTTGCGGGAGGGAGGAGATACGCAGTATTTT.

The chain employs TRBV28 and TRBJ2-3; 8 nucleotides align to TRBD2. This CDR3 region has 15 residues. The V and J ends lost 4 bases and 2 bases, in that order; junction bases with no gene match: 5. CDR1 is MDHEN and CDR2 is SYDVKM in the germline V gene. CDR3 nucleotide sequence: TGTGCCAGCAGTTCCTTAGCGGGGTACACAGATACGCAGTATTTT. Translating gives CASSSLAGYTDTQYF.

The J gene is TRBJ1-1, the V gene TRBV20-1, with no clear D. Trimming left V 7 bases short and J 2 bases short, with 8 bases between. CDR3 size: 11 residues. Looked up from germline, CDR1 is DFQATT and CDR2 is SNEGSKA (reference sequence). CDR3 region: CSVAKNTEAFF. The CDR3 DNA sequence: TGCAGTGTGGCAAAAAACACTGAAGCTTTCTTT.